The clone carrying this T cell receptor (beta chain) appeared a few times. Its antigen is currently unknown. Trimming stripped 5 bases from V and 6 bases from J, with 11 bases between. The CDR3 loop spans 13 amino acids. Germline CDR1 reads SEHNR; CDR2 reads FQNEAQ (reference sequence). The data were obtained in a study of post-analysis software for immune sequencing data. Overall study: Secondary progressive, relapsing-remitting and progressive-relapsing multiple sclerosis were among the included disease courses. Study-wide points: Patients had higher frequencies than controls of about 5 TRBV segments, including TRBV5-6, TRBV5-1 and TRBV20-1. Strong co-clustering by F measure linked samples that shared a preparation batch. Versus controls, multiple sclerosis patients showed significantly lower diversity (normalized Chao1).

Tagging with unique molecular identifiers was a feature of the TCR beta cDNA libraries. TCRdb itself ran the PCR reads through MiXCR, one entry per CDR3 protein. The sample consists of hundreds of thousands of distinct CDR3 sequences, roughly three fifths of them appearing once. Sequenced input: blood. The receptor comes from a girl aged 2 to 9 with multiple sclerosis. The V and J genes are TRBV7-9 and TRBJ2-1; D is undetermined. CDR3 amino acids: CASSPHPGNEQFF. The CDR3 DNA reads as TGTGCCAGCAGCCCCCATCCTGGCAATGAGCAGTTCTTC.